This T cell receptor beta chain comes out of a study of vaccination effects on CD4 cells after COVID-19. Overall study: Following the second dose by a median of 72 days, the post-vaccine samples were obtained.

CD4+ T cells specific for antigen were expanded with viral peptide pools by the ViraFEST assay before sequencing. Culture proceeded for about 11 days, and CD4+ T cells were then isolated. Participants got two doses of BNT162b2 or mRNA-1273 vaccine. A density of roughly 2 million PBMC per well was used; these cells were cultured with around 11 IU/ml IL-2 and roughly 10 ug/ml peptides. Both day 3 and day 7 saw half the medium replaced with IL-2 medium. The assay was immunoSEQ multiplex PCR, and TCRdb's table has in-frame clones only and misses some. The sample lists approximately 74,000 clones; under 80% were seen once. In the case of this clone: Its antigen is not identified.

The germline CDR1 and CDR2 sequences are LNHDA and SQIVND (reference sequence). CDR3 length: 13 amino acids. Trimming stripped 5 bases from V and 6 bases from J, with 12 bases between. This receptor was taken from a human donor who received a COVID-19 vaccine. The source material was CD4+ T cells from PBMCs cultured with HCoV-OC43 spike peptides, sampled after COVID-19 vaccination. Subset defined: HCoV-OC43 spike overlapping peptide pool stimulation. The chain carries TRBV19 and TRBJ2-3; D remains unclear. The chain's CDR3 is CASSSRTGDTQYF. The DNA of the CDR3 is TGTGCCAGTAGTTCCCGCACCGGGGATACGCAGTATTTT. The full variable domain, with the rest looked up from reference TRBV19 and TRBJ2-3, is DGGITQSPKYLFRKEGQNVTLSCEQNLNHDAMYWYRQDPGQGLRLIYYSQIVNDFQKGDIAEGYSVSREKKESFPLTVTSAQKNPTAFYLCASSSRTGDTQYFGPGTRLTVL.